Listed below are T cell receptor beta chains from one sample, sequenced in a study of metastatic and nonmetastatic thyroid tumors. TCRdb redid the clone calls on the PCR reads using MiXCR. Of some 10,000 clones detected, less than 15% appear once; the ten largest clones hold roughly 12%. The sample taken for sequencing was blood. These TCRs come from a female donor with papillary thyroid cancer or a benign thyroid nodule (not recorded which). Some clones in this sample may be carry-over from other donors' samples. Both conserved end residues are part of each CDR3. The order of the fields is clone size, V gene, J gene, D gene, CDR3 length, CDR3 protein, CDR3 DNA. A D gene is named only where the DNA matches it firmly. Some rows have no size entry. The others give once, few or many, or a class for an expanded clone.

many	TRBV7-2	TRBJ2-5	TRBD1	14	CASSLNRGQETQYF	TGTGCCAGCAGCTTAAACAGGGGTCAAGAGACCCAGTACTTC
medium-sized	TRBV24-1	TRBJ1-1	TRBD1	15	CATSDGTDRGTEAFF	TGTGCCACCAGTGACGGGACAGATAGAGGCACTGAAGCTTTCTTT
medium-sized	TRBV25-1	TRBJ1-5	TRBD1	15	CASSGDRERNQPQHF	TGTGCCAGCAGTGGGGACAGGGAGCGCAATCAGCCCCAGCATTTT
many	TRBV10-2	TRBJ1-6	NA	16	CAGSEGLSNYNSPLHF	TGCGCCGGCAGTGAAGGACTGTCGAATTATAATTCACCCCTCCACTTT
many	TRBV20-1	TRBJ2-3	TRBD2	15	CSANSREDFTDTQYF	TGCAGTGCTAACTCGCGGGAGGACTTCACAGATACGCAGTATTTT
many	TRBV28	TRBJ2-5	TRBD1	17	CASPPPLGQGAGKTQYF	TGTGCCAGCCCACCCCCCCTGGGACAGGGGGCAGGAAAGACCCAGTACTTC
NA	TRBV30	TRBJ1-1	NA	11	CAWIRSTEAFF	TGTGCCTGGATCAGGTCGACTGAAGCTTTCTTT
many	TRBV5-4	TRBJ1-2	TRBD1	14	CASSSDRGLDGYTF	TGTGCCAGCAGCTCGGACAGGGGGCTTGATGGCTACACCTTC
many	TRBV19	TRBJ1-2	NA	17	CASSIVAAGFSNYGYTF	TGTGCCAGTAGTATAGTCGCCGCAGGGTTTTCTAACTATGGCTACACCTTC
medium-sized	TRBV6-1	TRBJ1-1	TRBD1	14	CASTTTGVNTEAFF	TGTGCCAGCACCACGACAGGGGTGAACACTGAAGCTTTCTTT
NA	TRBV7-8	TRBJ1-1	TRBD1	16	CASSFGQGAENTEAFF	TGTGCCAGCAGCTTTGGGCAGGGGGCAGAGAACACTGAAGCTTTCTTT
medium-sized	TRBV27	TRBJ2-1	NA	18	CASSLIGGRPSSYNEQFF	TGTGCCAGCAGCCTAATTGGGGGCAGGCCCAGCTCCTACAATGAGCAGTTCTTC
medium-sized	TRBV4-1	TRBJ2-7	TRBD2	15	CVWTSGRANSYEQYF	TGCGTCTGGACTAGCGGGAGGGCCAACTCCTACGAGCAGTACTTC
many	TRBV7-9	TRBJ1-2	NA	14	CASSSVGGAQGYTF	TGTGCCAGCAGCTCCGTCGGGGGGGCGCAGGGCTACACCTTC
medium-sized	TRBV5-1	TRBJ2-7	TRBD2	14	CASTSGGSSYEQYF	TGCGCCAGCACGAGCGGGGGGAGCTCCTACGAGCAGTACTTC
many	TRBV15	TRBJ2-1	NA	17	CATSREASGYAYNEQFF	TGTGCCACCAGCAGAGAAGCGAGCGGGTACGCCTACAATGAGCAGTTCTTC
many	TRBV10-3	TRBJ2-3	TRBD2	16	CAIRLSGGASTDTQYF	TGTGCCATCAGACTTAGCGGGGGTGCTAGCACAGATACGCAGTATTTT
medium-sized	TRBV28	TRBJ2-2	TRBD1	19	CASSAGQGAFRANTGELFF	TGTGCCAGCAGTGCGGGACAGGGGGCCTTCCGGGCGAACACCGGGGAGCTGTTTTTT
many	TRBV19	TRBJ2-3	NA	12	CASSIRGNTQYF	TGTGCCAGTAGTATCCGAGGGAATACGCAGTATTTT
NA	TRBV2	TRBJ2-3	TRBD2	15	CASTRLAGGTDTQYF	TGTGCCAGCACGAGACTAGCGGGGGGCACAGATACGCAGTATTTT
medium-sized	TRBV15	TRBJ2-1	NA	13	CATSRDFDNEQFF	TGTGCCACCAGCAGAGATTTCGATAATGAGCAGTTCTTC
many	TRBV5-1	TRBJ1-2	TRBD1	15	CASFPLGTAQDGYTF	TGCGCCAGCTTCCCACTCGGGACAGCTCAGGATGGCTACACCTTC
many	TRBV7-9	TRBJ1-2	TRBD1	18	CASSHHKTRDRAPYGYTF	TGTGCCAGCAGCCACCATAAAACACGGGACAGGGCTCCCTATGGCTACACCTTC
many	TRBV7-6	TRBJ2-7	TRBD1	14	CASRAGTGTYEQYF	TGTGCCAGCAGGGCCGGGACAGGGACCTACGAGCAGTACTTC
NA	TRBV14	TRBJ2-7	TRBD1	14	CANRLDRAGYEQYF	TGTGCCAACAGACTGGACAGGGCCGGCTACGAGCAGTACTTC
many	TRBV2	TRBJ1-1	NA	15	CASSALGGMNTEAFF	TGTGCCAGCAGTGCTCTCGGTGGAATGAACACTGAAGCTTTCTTT
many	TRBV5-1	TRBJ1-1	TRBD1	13	CASSTGTGEEAFF	TGCGCCAGCAGCACCGGGACAGGCGAGGAAGCTTTCTTT
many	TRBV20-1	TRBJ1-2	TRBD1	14	CSAETGGDVYGYTF	TGCAGTGCTGAGACAGGGGGCGATGTGTATGGCTACACCTTC
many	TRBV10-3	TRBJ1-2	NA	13	CAISEGTFWGYTF	TGTGCCATCAGTGAGGGGACATTTTGGGGCTACACCTTC
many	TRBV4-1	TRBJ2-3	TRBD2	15	CASSQREGGTDTQYF	TGCGCCAGCTCTCAGCGGGAGGGCGGCACAGATACGCAGTATTTT
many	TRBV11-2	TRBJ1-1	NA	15	CASSLRGTLNTEAFF	TGTGCCAGCAGCTTAAGGGGGACCCTGAACACTGAAGCTTTCTTT
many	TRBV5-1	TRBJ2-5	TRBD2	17	CASSLLLAGGRQETQYF	TGCGCCAGCAGCCTCCTCTTGGCGGGGGGGCGACAAGAGACCCAGTACTTC
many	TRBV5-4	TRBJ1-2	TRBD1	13	CASSLAGGYGYTF	TGTGCCAGCAGCTTGGCAGGGGGCTATGGCTACACCTTC
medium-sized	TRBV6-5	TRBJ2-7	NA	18	CASSYSAPPGTVTYEQYF	TGTGCCAGCAGTTACTCGGCTCCCCCCGGGACCGTAACCTACGAGCAGTACTTC
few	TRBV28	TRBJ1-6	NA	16	CASSTNRAGGHSPLHF	TGTGCCAGCAGCACAAACCGCGCGGGGGGCCATTCACCCCTCCACTTT
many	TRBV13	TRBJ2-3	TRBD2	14	CASSLAGEGDTQYF	TGTGCCAGCAGTCTAGCGGGCGAGGGCGATACGCAGTATTTT
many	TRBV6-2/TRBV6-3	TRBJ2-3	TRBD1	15	CASSYQDRGSDTQYF	TGTGCCAGCAGTTACCAGGACAGGGGATCAGATACGCAGTATTTT
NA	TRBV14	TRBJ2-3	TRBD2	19	CASIQGGLAGCRGTDTQYF	TGTGCCAGCATCCAAGGGGGGCTAGCGGGGTGCCGGGGCACAGATACGCAGTATTTT
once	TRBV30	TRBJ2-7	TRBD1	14	CAWSPGQGAYEQYF	TGTGCCTGGAGCCCGGGACAGGGGGCCTACGAGCAGTACTTC
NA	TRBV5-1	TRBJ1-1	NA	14	CASSGSTESTEAFF	TGCGCCAGCAGCGGGTCTACGGAGAGCACTGAAGCCTTCTTT
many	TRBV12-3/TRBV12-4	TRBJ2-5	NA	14	CASSLGQGGETQYF	TGTGCCAGCAGTCTAGGGCAGGGGGGAGAGACCCAGTACTTC
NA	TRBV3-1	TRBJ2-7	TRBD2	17	CASSQGSRLAGVYEQYF	TGTGCCAGCAGCCAAGGAAGCCGACTAGCGGGGGTATACGAGCAGTACTTC
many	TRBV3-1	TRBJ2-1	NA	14	CASSQGTDYNEQFF	TGTGCCAGCAGCCAGGGGACTGACTACAATGAGCAGTTCTTC
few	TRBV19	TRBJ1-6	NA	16	CASSRGGQGTGSPLHF	TGTGCCAGTAGTAGAGGAGGCCAGGGAACAGGCTCACCCCTCCACTTT
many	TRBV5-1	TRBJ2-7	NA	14	CASKTGEEGSEQYF	TGCGCCAGCAAAACAGGGGAGGAGGGTTCCGAGCAGTACTTC
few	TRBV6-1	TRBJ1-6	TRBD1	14	CASSRTGGNSPPHF	TGTGCCAGCAGTCGGACAGGGGGGAATTCACCCCCCCACTTT
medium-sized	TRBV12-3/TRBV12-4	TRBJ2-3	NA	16	CASSHGWRDGTDTQYF	TGTGCCAGCAGCCACGGTTGGAGGGATGGAACAGATACGCAGTATTTT
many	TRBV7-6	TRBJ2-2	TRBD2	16	CASSLGGGGGAGELFF	TGTGCCAGCAGCTTAGGGGGGGGAGGAGGAGCCGGGGAGCTGTTTTTT
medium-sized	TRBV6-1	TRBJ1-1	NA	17	CASSPVEIQGLGTEAFF	TGTGCCAGCAGTCCCGTAGAGATACAGGGATTGGGCACTGAAGCTTTCTTT
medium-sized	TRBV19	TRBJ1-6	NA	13	CASSTLRKGQLHF	TGTGCCAGTAGTACCTTAAGGAAAGGACAACTCCACTTT